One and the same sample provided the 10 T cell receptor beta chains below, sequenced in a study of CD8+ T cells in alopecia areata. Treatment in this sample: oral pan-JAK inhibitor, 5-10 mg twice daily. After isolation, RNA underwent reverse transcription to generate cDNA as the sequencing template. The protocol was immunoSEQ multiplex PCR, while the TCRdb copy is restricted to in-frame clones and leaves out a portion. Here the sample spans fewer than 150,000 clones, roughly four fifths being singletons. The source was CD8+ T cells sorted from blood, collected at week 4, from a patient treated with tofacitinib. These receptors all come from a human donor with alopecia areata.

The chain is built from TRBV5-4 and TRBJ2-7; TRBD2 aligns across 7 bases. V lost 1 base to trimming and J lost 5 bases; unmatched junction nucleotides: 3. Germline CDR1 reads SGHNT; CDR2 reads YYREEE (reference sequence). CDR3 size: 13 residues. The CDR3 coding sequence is TGTGCCAGCAGCTTGCCAGGGAGGGACGAGCAGTACTTC. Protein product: CASSLPGRDEQYF.

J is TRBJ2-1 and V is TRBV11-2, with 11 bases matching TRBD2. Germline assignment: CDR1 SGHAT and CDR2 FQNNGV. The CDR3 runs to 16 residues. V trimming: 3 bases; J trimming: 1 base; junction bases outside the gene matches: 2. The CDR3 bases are TGTGCCAGCAGCTTCGCTAGCGGGGGGTCCTACAATGAGCAGTTCTTC. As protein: CASSFASGGSYNEQFF.

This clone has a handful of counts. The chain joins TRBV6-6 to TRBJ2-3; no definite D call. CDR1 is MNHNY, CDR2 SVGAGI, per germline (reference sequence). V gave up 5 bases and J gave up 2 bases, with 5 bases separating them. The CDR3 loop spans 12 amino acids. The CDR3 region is CASSPDTDTQYF. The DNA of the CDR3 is TGTGCCAGCAGTCCAGACACAGATACGCAGTATTTT.

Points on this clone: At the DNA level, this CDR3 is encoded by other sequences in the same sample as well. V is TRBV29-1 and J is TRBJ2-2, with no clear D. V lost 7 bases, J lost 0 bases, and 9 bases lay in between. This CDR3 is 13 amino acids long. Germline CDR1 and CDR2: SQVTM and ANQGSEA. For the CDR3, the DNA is TGCAGCGGTGGACGACCGAACACCGGGGAGCTGTTTTTT. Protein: CSGGRPNTGELFF.

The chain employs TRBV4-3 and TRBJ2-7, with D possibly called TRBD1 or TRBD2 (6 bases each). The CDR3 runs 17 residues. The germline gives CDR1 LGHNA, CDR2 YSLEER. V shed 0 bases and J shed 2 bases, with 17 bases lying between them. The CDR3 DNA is TGCGCCAGCAGCCAAGACCGCTGGGGGGCAGTTGCCTACGAGCAGTACTTC. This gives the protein CASSQDRWGAVAYEQYF.

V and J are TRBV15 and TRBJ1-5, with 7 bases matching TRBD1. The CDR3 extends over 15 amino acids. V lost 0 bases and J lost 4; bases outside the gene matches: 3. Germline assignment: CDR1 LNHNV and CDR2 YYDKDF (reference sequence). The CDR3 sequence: CATSRDRGQNQPQHF. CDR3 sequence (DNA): TGTGCCACCAGCAGAGATAGGGGGCAAAATCAGCCCCAGCATTTT.

CDR3 nucleotides: TGTGCCATCAGTGAGTCTCAATATGGAGGGGTCGCCGGGGAGCTGTTTTTT. Translating it yields CAISESQYGGVAGELFF. The chain recombines TRBV10-3 with TRBJ2-2; D perhaps matches TRBD2 (6 bases). V lost 0 bases, J lost 6 bases, and 17 bases lay in between. The CDR3 totals 17 residues. Germline CDR1 and CDR2: ENHRY and SYGVKD.

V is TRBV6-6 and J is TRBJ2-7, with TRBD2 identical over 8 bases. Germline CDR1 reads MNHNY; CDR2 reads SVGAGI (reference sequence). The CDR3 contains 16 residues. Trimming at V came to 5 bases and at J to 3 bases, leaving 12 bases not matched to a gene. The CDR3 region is CASSPYSGDSLYEQYF. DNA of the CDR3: TGTGCCAGCAGTCCTTATAGCGGGGATTCCCTCTACGAGCAGTACTTC.

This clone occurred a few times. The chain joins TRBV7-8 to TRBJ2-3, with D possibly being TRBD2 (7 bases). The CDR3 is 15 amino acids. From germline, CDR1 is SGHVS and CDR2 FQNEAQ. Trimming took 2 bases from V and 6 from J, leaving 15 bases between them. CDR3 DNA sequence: TGTGCCAGCAGCTTATTGGCGGGGGCGGGGGATACGCAGTATTTT. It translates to CASSLLAGAGDTQYF.

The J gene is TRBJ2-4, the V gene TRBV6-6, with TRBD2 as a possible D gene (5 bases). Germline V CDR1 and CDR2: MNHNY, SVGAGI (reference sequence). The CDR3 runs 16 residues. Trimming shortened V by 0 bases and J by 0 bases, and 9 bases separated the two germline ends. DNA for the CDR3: TGTGCCAGCAGTTACTCTGCCGGACTAGCCAAAAACATTCAGTACTTC. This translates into CASSYSAGLAKNIQYF.